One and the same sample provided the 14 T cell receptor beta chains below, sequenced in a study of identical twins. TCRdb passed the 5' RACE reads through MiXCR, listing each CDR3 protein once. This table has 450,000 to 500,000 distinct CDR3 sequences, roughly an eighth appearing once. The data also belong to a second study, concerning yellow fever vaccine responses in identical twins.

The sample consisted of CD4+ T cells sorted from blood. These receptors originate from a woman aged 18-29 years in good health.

The CDR3: CASSLSAVGVQYF. DNA for the CDR3: TGTGCCAGCAGCTTATCAGCGGTCGGTGTGCAGTACTTC. The J gene is TRBJ2-7, the V gene TRBV7-2; D perhaps matches TRBD2 (5 bases). The V and J ends lost 2 bases and 9 bases respectively, with 14 bases between them. Germline loops: CDR1 SGHTA, CDR2 FQGNSA. The CDR3 runs to 13 residues.

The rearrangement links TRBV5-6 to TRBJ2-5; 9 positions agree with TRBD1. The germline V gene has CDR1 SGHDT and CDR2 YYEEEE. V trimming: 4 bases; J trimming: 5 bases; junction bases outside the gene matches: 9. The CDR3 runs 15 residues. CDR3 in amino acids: CASSLDRGGVETQYF. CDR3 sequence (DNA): TGTGCCAGCAGCCTGGACAGGGGAGGAGTGGAGACCCAGTACTTC.

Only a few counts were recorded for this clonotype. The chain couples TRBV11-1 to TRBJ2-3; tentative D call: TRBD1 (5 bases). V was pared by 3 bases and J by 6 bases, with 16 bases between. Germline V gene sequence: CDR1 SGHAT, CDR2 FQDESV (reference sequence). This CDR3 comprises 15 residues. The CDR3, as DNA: TGTGCCAGCAGCTTTAGATCAGACTCAGGGGATACGCAGTATTTT. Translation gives CASSFRSDSGDTQYF.

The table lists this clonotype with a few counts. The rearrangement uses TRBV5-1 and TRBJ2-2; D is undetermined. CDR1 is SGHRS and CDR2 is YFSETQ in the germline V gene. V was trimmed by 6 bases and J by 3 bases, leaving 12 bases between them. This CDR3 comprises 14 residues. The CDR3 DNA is TGCGCCAGCACCCCCACGTGGGACACCGGGGAGCTGTTTTTT. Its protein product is CASTPTWDTGELFF.

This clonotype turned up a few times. In nucleotides, the CDR3 is TGTGCCAGCAAGGGCCCTAAGACCGGAGGGGGCGAGCAGTACTTC. It yields the protein CASKGPKTGGGEQYF. The V call is TRBV28, the J call TRBJ2-7; tentatively, D is TRBD1 or TRBD2 (6 bases each). The length of the CDR3 is 15 residues. Trimming removed 7 bases at V and 6 bases at J, with 22 bases between. The germline gives CDR1 MDHEN, CDR2 SYDVKM.

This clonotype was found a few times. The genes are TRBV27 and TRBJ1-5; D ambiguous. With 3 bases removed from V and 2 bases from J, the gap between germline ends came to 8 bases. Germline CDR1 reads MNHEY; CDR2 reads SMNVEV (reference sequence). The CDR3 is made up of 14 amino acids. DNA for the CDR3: TGTGCCAGCAGTTTCCCCGGGCGCAATCAGCCCCAGCATTTT. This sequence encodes CASSFPGRNQPQHF.

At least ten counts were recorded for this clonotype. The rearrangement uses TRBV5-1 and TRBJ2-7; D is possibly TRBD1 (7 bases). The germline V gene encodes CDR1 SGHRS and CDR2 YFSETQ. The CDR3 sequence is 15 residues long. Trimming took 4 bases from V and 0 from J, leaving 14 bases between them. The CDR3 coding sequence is TGCGCCAGCAGCCCCAGACAGGGAGGCTCCTACGAGCAGTACTTC. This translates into CASSPRQGGSYEQYF.

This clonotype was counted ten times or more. The CDR3 here is CASSLTSRDYTDTQYF. The CDR3 coding sequence is TGTGCCAGCAGCTTAACGTCCCGGGACTACACAGATACGCAGTATTTT. This chain uses TRBV7-3 with TRBJ2-3, with 7 bases fitting TRBD2. The V and J ends lost 0 bases and 2 bases, in that order; junction bases with no gene match: 5. The germline CDR1 and CDR2 sequences are SGHTA and FQGTGA. The CDR3 is 16 amino acids.

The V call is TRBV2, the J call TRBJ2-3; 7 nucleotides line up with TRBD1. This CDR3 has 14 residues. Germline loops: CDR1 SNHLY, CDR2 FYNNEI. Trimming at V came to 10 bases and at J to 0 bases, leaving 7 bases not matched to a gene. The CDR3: CATNRGPSTDTQYF. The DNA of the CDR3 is TGTGCCACCAACAGGGGCCCAAGCACAGATACGCAGTATTTT. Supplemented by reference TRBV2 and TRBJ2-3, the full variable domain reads EPEVTQTPSHQVTQMGQEVILRCVPISNHLYFYWYRQILGQKVEFLVSFYNNEISEKSEIFDDQFSVERPDGSNFTLKIRSTKLEDSAMYFCATNRGPSTDTQYFGPGTRLTVL.

The chain's CDR3 is CSARTGGSSSYGYTF. In DNA, the CDR3 is TGCAGTGCTAGAACAGGAGGAAGTAGCTCCTATGGCTACACCTTC. The V gene is TRBV20-1, the J gene TRBJ1-2, with a tentative D call TRBD1 (5 bases). The length of the CDR3 is 15 residues. Looked up from germline, CDR1 is DFQATT and CDR2 is SNEGSKA (reference sequence). V dropped 2 bases and J dropped 4 bases, with 17 bases sitting between them.

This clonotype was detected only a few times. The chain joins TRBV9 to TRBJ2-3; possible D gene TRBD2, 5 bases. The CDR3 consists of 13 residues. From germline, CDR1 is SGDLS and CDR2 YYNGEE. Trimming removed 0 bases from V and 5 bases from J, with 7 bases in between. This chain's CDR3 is CASSVGREDTQYF. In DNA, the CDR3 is TGTGCCAGCAGCGTAGGTCGGGAAGATACGCAGTATTTT.

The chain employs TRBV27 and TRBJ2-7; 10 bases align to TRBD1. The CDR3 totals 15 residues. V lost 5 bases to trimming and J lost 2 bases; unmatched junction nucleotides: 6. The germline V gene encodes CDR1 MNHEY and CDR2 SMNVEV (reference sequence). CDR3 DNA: TGTGCCAGCAGTACATCCGGGACAGGGGCCTACGAGCAGTACTTC. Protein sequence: CASSTSGTGAYEQYF.

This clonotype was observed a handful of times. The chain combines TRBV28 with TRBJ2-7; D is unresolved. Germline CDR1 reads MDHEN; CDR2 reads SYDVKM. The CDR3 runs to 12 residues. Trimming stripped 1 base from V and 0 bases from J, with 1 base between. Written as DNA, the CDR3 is TGTGCCAGCAGTTTATACTCCTACGAGCAGTACTTC. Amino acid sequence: CASSLYSYEQYF.

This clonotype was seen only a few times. The CDR3 sequence: CASSLTGFTDTQYF. In DNA form, the CDR3 reads TGCGCCAGCAGCTTGACAGGGTTTACAGATACGCAGTATTTT. V usage is TRBV5-1 and J usage is TRBJ2-3; TRBD1 is a possible D gene (6 bases). The CDR3 runs 14 residues. CDR1 and CDR2 (germline): SGHRS, YFSETQ. V lost 1 base and J 3 bases, leaving 9 bases between the germline ends. The whole variable domain, remainder taken from reference TRBV5-1 and TRBJ2-3, is KAGVTQTPRYLIKTRGQQVTLSCSPISGHRSVSWYQQTPGQGLQFLFEYFSETQRNKGNFPGRFSGRQFSNSRSEMNVSTLELGDSALYLCASSLTGFTDTQYFGPGTRLTVL.